The rows below give T cell receptor beta chains drawn from one sample of a study of Ad26.COV2.S vaccination and SARS-CoV-2 variants. Data came from immunoSEQ multiplex PCR; TCRdb stores just in-frame clones and leaves some out. The sample records approximately 280,000 clones, approximately 89% being singletons. The sample consisted of peripheral blood, taken in a trial of Ad26.COV2.S vaccine versus placebo. The source of these receptors is a person aged 18 to 65 who received the Ad26.COV2.S COVID-19 vaccine or a placebo. Both conserved end residues are part of each CDR3. The order of the fields is J gene, clone size, CDR3 length, V gene, D gene, CDR3 DNA, CDR3 protein. D genes are given only for firm matches. Size values are once, few and many counts, or a class for expanded clones, and some rows have none.

TRBJ2-7,.,11,TRBV7-9,.,TGTGCCAGCAGCATTAACTACGAGCAGTACTTC,CASSINYEQYF
TRBJ2-1,many,18,TRBV27,.,TGTGCCAGCAGTTTATTTGCCCGTTCATACGGGACAAACAATGAGCAGTTCTTC,CASSLFARSYGTNNEQFF
TRBJ1-5,.,15,TRBV30,TRBD1,TGTGCCTGGAGCCTCGACAGGGGGCTGTCTCAGCCCCAGCATTTT,CAWSLDRGLSQPQHF
TRBJ2-3,.,15,TRBV5-1,TRBD2,TGCGCCAGCAGGTTGTCGGGCGGGAGTGCAGATACGCAGTATTTT,CASRLSGGSADTQYF
TRBJ1-4,.,13,TRBV5-5,TRBD1,TGTGCCAGCAGCCCGGACAGGCCGGAAAAACTGTTTTTT,CASSPDRPEKLFF
TRBJ1-1,.,13,TRBV2,.,TGTGCCAGCAGTTCTGCCAGCGTCACTGAAGCTTTCTTT,CASSSASVTEAFF
TRBJ1-1,.,14,TRBV7-9,.,TGTGCCAGCAGCTTCCCCGGGGCGGTCACTGAAGCTTTCTTT,CASSFPGAVTEAFF
TRBJ2-7,.,15,TRBV7-2,TRBD2,TGTGCCAGCAGCCTGAGCGGGGGAATCTACGAGCGGCAGTACTTC,CASSLSGGIYERQYF
TRBJ1-5,few,13,TRBV6-5,.,TGTGCCAGCAGTTACTCGGGACATCAGCCCCAGCATTTT,CASSYSGHQPQHF
TRBJ2-1,.,18,TRBV18,TRBD2,TGTGCCAGCTCCGGGGGACTAGCGGGGGCTAGCTCCTACAATGAGCAGTTCTTC,CASSGGLAGASSYNEQFF
TRBJ1-2,.,12,TRBV4-2,.,TGTGCCAGCGGGGGGAAATCCTATGGCTACACCTTC,CASGGKSYGYTF
TRBJ1-3,.,20,TRBV4-2,.,TGTGCCAGCAGCCAAGATCTAGTCGCACCGGGCAGGGTCTCTGGAAACACCATATATTTT,CASSQDLVAPGRVSGNTIYF
TRBJ2-7,.,12,TRBV6-5,.,TGTGCCAGCAAACTCGTTGGCTCCGAGCAGTACTTC,CASKLVGSEQYF